This TCR beta chain was sequenced for a study of T cell repertoires in cytomegalovirus infection. The junction had 9 bases not matched to a gene; V was cut back by 9 bases and J by 7 bases. Germline CDR1 reads LNHDA; CDR2 reads SQIVND (reference sequence). The CDR3 spans 14 residues. TCRdb analysed the reads with MiXCR anew, one entry per CDR3 protein. The data show 45,000 to 50,000 distinct CDR3 sequences, with around 21% seen just once and about 53% held by the top ten. This clonotype appeared many times. The antigen is not known. Sequenced here: CD8+ T cells from cultured PBMCs, sampled from culture after CMV antigen stimulation. V gene TRBV19 combines with J gene TRBJ2-1; TRBD1 aligns across 10 bases. This TCR was sampled from a human donor in good health (CMV status not recorded). Some clones in this sample may be carry-over from other donors' samples. The DNA for the CDR3 is TGTGCCAGCAAACATGACAGGGGGCGGAATGAGCAGTTCTTC. Translated: CASKHDRGRNEQFF.